Below are 6 T cell receptor beta chains sequenced from a single sample in a study of PD-L1 blockade in urothelial cancer. Profiling relied on immunoSEQ multiplex PCR, and the TCRdb table lists in-frame clones only, not all of them. The sample has 70,000 or so clones; approximately 80% are singletons. The material sequenced was PBMCs, taken around atezolizumab (anti-PD-L1) treatment. The source is a man in his 70s with urothelial cancer.

The V and J genes are TRBV14 and TRBJ1-1; TRBD1 agrees at 8 bases. The CDR3 has 15 residues. The germline CDR1 and CDR2 sequences are SGHDN and FVKESK. The trim removed 2 bases at V and 3 bases at J, leaving 5 bases unmatched. The CDR3 nucleotides read TGTGCCAGCAGCCAAAGGACAGGGAGAGACACTGAAGCTTTCTTT. Translating it yields CASSQRTGRDTEAFF.

This sequence joins TRBV21-1 and TRBJ1-5; TRBD1 reflects the table's D call only, with no check against the DNA. TRBV21-1 is a listed pseudogene. The CDR3 has 24 amino acids. In nucleotides, the CDR3 is TGTGCCAGCAGCAAAAATCAGCCAAAACCTAGTGGTGTGGACACGGACGATAGCAATCAGCCCCAGCATTTT. This translates into CASSKNQPKPSGVDTDDSNQPQHF.

This chain links TRBV10-2 with TRBJ2-3, with 9 bases identical to TRBD1. Trimming took 2 bases from V and 8 from J; bases not matched to a gene: 8. This CDR3 region has 15 residues. CDR1 and CDR2 from the germline V gene are WSHSY and SAAADI. The CDR3 DNA reads TGCGCCAGCAGTGAGGGGACAGGGACCCCCGGTACGCAGTATTTT. As protein: CASSEGTGTPGTQYF.

This clone came up a few times. The V call is TRBV11-1, the J call TRBJ2-7, with D hard to call. Deletions cut 0 bases from V and 1 base from J, with 10 bases between. The CDR3 has 15 amino acids. CDR1 and CDR2 from the germline V gene are SGHAT and FQDESV (reference sequence). In nucleotides, the CDR3 is TGTGCCAGCAGCTTAGCGGCCCAGGCATCCTACGAGCAGTACTTC. Protein sequence: CASSLAAQASYEQYF.

The gene calls are TRBV18 and TRBJ2-1; D is undetermined. The CDR3 has 14 residues. V gave up 4 bases and J gave up 4 bases, with 11 bases separating them. Germline-derived CDR1 and CDR2 are KGHSH and LQKENI. CDR3 region: CASSRASTYNEQFF. Here the CDR3 DNA reads TGTGCCAGCTCACGGGCTTCCACTTACAATGAGCAGTTCTTC. The full variable domain, with the rest looked up from reference TRBV18 and TRBJ2-1, is NAGVMQNPRHLVRRRGQEARLRCSPMKGHSHVYWYRQLPEEGLKFMVYLQKENIIDESGMPKERFSAEFPKEGPSILRIQQVVRGDSAAYFCASSRASTYNEQFFGPGTRLTVL.

The rearrangement joins TRBV6-1 to TRBJ1-5; tentatively, D is TRBD1 (6 bases). The CDR3 is 18 amino acids. V shed 0 bases and J shed 0 bases, with 15 bases lying between them. Germline CDR1 is MNHNS and CDR2 is SASEGT. Here the CDR3 reads CASSEATPRQVSNQPQHF. The CDR3 nucleotides are TGTGCCAGCAGTGAAGCGACTCCCAGACAGGTTAGCAATCAGCCCCAGCATTTT.